The entry below describes one TCR beta chain. Profiling relied on immunoSEQ multiplex PCR, and the TCRdb table lists in-frame clones only, not all of them. The table has a few hundred thousand clones, around 87% seen once. Those who participated ranged in age from about 18 to 89 years and resided in about two dozen US areas. Allocation to cohorts depended on clinical history reported by the participants. Exposed study participants had met a COVID-19 case within 2 weeks before entry. This sample was taken from a study of blood T cell repertoires in COVID-19. Across the whole study: Sources were T cells, B-cell-depleted T cells, or PBMCs; the material itself was cDNA or gDNA.

This clonotype was sampled from a man aged 30 to 39 who had been exposed to COVID-19. Input material: PBMCs or T cells enriched from blood (not recorded which).

The CDR3 loop reads CASSSRDRGPGELFF. Written as DNA, the CDR3 is TGTGCCAGCAGCTCGCGGGACAGGGGGCCCGGGGAGCTGTTTTTT. The chain couples TRBV7-2 to TRBJ2-2, with TRBD1 matching over 12 bases. Germline lookup yields CDR1 SGHTA and CDR2 FQGNSA. CDR3 length: 15 amino acids. V lost 4 bases, J lost 6 bases, and 3 bases stayed unmatched.